The entry below describes one TCR beta chain. The antigen is unknown. This sample is drawn from a study of response to subunit inactivated influenza vaccine. Regarding the study as a whole: Only a handful of new T cells, the authors suggested, are recruited with each seasonal influenza vaccination.

V lost 2 bases to trimming and J lost 2 bases; unmatched junction nucleotides: 12. The CDR3 has 18 residues. Germline V gene data show CDR1 as MNHEY and CDR2 as SVGAGI. TCRdb processed the RT-PCR reads anew with MiXCR; each CDR3 protein has one entry. In the table there are roughly 700,000 distinct CDR3 sequences, roughly 14% of which are singletons. This sequence was found in a man aged 50 or older who received an inactivated influenza vaccine. Sequenced material: PBMCs from blood, taken around two weeks before vaccination. The genes are TRBV6-5 and TRBJ2-7; 10 positions agree with TRBD1. This CDR3 is CASSYTSPGTGETYEQYF. In DNA, the CDR3 is TGTGCCAGCAGTTACACCTCGCCGGGGACAGGGGAGACCTACGAGCAGTACTTC.